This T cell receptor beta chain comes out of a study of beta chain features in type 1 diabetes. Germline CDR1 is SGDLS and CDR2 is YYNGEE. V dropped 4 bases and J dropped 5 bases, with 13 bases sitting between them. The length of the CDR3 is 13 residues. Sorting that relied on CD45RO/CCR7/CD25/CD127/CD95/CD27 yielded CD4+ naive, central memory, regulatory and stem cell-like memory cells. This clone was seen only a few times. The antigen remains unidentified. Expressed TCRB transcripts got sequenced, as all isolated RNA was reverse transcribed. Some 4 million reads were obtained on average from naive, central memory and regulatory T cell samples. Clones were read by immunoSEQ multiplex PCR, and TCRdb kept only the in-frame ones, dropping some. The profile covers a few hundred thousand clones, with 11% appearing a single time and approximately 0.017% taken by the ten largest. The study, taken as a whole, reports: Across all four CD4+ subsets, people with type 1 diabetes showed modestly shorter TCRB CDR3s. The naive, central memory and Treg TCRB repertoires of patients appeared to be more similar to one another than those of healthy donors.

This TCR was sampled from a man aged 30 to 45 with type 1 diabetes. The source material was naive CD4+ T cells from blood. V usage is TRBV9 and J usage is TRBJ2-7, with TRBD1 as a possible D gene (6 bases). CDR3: CASSPVGGDEQYF. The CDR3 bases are TGTGCCAGCAGCCCTGTTGGGGGCGACGAGCAGTACTTC.